The clone carrying this T cell receptor beta chain has just a few counts. The antigen is unknown. The sample is drawn from a study of early T cells in non-severe SARS-CoV-2 infection. TCRdb processed the 5' RACE reads anew with MiXCR; each CDR3 protein has one entry. The sample carries around 81,000 distinct CDR3 sequences, around 14% recorded once. The V gene lost 2 bases and the J gene lost 7 bases, with 8 bases spanning the gap. The CDR3 is made up of 12 amino acids. CDR1 and CDR2 (germline): MNHNY, SVGAGI (reference sequence). Study findings and constraints: VDJdb-based matching was biased toward anti-spike CD8 responses and missed private and CD4 specificities.

The TCR comes from an adult who was a healthcare worker with PCR-confirmed SARS-CoV-2 infection or an uninfected control (not recorded which). The genes are TRBV6-6 and TRBJ1-2; unclear D gene. The sample taken for sequencing was whole blood. DNA for the CDR3: TGTGCCAGCAGTTACCTGGAGGGTGGCTACACCTTC. Translation gives CASSYLEGGYTF.